The clone carrying this TCR beta chain occurred a few times. What it recognizes is unknown. V lost 5 bases to trimming and J lost 6 bases, with 14 bases between them. The CDR3 runs 14 residues. The data originate from a study of T cells after yellow fever vaccination. Study-wide points: Abundant clonotypes from the bulk population could get into FACS-sorted repertoires as contaminants. A minor fraction of clonotypes spanned both CD4 and CD8 compartments.

A universal primer site and UMIs were added as TCR cDNA was made by 5'RACE template switching. TCRdb ran MiXCR on the 5' RACE reads and lists one entry per CDR3 protein. The sample contains roughly 320,000 distinct CDR3 sequences, about 10% of which appear only once. The TCR sequence derives from a man aged 18 to 29 who received the YFV17D yellow fever vaccine. The chain recombines TRBV12-3 or TRBV12-4 with TRBJ1-3; no firm D call. The material sequenced was CD4+ T cells sorted from PBMCs, taken 45 days after the yellow fever booster vaccination. In nucleotides, the CDR3 is TGTGCCAGCAGTATATCCGGGATCCCAAACACCATATATTTT. It specifies CASSISGIPNTIYF.